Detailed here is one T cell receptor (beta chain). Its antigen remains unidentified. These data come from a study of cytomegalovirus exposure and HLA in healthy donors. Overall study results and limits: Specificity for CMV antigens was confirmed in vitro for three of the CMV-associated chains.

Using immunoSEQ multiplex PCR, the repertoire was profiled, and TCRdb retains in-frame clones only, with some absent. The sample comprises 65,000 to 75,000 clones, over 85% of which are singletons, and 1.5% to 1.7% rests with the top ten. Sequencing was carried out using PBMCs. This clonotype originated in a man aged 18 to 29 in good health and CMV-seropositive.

In nucleotides, the CDR3 is TGTGCCAGCAGCCAAGTACTCAGGGAGGCTGGGGCCAACGTCCTGACTTTC. Translating gives CASSQVLREAGANVLTF. The genes are TRBV4-2 and TRBJ2-6; maybe TRBD2 (6 bases). Trimming stripped 1 base from V and 2 bases from J, with 12 bases between. Per the germline V gene, CDR1 is LGHNA and CDR2 is YNFKEQ. There are 17 residues in the CDR3.